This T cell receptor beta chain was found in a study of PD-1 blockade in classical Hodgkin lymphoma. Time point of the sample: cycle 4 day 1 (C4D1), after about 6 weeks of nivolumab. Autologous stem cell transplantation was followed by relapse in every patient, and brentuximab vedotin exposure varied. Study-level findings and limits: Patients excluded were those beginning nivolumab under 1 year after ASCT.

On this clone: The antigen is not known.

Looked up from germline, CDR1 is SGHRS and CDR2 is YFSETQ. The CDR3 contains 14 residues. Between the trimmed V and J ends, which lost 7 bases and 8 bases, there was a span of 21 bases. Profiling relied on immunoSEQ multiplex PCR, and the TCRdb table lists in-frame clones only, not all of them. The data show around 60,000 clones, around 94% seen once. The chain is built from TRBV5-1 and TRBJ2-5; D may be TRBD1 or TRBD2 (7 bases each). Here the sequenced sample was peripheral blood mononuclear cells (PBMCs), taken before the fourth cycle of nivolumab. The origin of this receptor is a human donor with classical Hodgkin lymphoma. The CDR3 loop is CASAPPGRGLTQYF. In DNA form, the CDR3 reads TGCGCCAGCGCCCCCCCGGGGAGGGGGCTAACCCAGTACTTC.